These 5 T cell receptor beta chains originate from one sample sequenced in a study of identical twins. A single record per CDR3 protein comes from TCRdb applying MiXCR to the 5' RACE reads. The table lists about 1.7 million distinct CDR3 sequences, around a third of them singletons. Sample: cord blood. These receptors were collected from a newborn girl in good health.

This chain links TRBV7-9 with TRBJ2-7, with 10 bases lining up with TRBD1. Germline CDR1 reads SEHNR; CDR2 reads FQNEAQ (reference sequence). Trimming removed 3 bases from V and 3 bases from J; junction bases left unmatched: 8. The CDR3 totals 16 residues. For the CDR3, the DNA is TGTGCCAGCAGCTTCGGGGGACAGGGGCTATTCTACGAGCAGTACTTC. Encoded protein: CASSFGGQGLFYEQYF.

The CDR3 reads CASSLLGLAGGKNTGELFF. CDR3 coding DNA: TGTGCCAGCAGTTTATTGGGACTAGCGGGAGGGAAGAACACCGGGGAGCTGTTTTTT. V is TRBV28 and J is TRBJ2-2; 16 bases are shared with TRBD2. V lost 1 base to trimming and J lost 1 base; unmatched junction nucleotides: 3. This CDR3 has 19 residues. The germline V gene has CDR1 MDHEN and CDR2 SYDVKM.

Concerning this clonotype: A read error may explain this, as a much larger clone is one base away. This chain uses TRBV6-6 with TRBJ2-3, with D unclear. The CDR3 has 13 amino acids. CDR1 is MNHNY and CDR2 is SVGAGI in the germline V gene (reference sequence). V shed 2 bases and J shed 2 bases, with 5 bases lying between them. CDR3 nucleotide sequence: TGTGCCAGCAGTTACGCCCCCACAGATACGCAGTATTTT. This sequence encodes CASSYAPTDTQYF.

This clonotype came up many times. This chain joins TRBV29-1 and TRBJ2-3, with a weak D call TRBD2 (5 bases). Germline-derived CDR1 and CDR2 are SQVTM and ANQGSEA. Between the trimmed V and J ends, which lost 4 bases and 4 bases, there was a span of 15 bases. There are 14 residues in the CDR3. The CDR3 DNA reads TGCAGCGTTGGTCTAGCTTTTAACGCAGATACGCAGTATTTT. Translation gives CSVGLAFNADTQYF.

In this sample, this clonotype turned up many times. V and J are TRBV4-2 and TRBJ2-3; D gene unclear. The CDR3 totals 16 residues. Germline V CDR1 and CDR2: LGHNA, YNFKEQ. Trimming took off 1 base at V and 0 bases at J, with 11 bases between the two ends. CDR3 in amino acids: CASSQVSTGSTDTQYF. In DNA, the CDR3 is TGTGCCAGCAGCCAAGTTAGTACCGGCAGCACAGATACGCAGTATTTT.